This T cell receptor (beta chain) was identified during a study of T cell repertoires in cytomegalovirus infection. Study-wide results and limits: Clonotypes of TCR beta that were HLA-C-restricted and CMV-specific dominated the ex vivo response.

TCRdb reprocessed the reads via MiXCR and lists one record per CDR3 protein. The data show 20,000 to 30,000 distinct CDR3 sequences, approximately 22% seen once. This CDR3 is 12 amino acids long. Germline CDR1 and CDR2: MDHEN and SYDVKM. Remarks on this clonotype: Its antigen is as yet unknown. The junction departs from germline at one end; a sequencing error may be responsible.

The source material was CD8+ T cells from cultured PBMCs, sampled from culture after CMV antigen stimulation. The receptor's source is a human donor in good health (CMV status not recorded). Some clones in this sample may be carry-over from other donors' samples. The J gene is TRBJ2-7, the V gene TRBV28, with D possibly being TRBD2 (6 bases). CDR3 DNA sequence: TGTGTCAGCAGTTTTTCCGGGGGCGAGCAGTACTTC. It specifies CVSSFSGGEQYF.